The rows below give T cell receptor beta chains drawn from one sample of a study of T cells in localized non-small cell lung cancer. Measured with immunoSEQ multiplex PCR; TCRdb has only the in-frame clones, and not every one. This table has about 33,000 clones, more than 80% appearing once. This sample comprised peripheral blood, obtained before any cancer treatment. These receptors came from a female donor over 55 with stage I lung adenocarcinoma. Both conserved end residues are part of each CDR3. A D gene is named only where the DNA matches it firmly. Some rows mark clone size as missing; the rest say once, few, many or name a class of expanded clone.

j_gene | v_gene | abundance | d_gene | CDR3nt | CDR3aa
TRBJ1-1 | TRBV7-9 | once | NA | TGTGCCAGCAGCAAACCGACGGGGGGCAACACTGAAGCTTTCTTT | CASSKPTGGNTEAFF
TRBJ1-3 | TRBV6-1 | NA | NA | TGTGCCAGCAGAGGGACGTCAGACTCTGGAAACACCATATATTTT | CASRGTSDSGNTIYF
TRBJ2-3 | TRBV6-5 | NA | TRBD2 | TGTGCCAGCAGCCGGGGGGGCACAGATACGCAGTATTTT | CASSRGGTDTQYF
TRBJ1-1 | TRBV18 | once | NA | TGTGCCAGCTCCCCGGACCTGAACACTGAAGCTTTCTTT | CASSPDLNTEAFF
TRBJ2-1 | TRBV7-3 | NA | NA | TGTGCCAGCAGCCCCCTGCCGGGGCCTAAGATGAATGAGCAGTTCTTC | CASSPLPGPKMNEQFF
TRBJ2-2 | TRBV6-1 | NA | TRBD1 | TGTGCCAGCACCGGGACAGCGAACACCGGGGAGCTGTTTTTT | CASTGTANTGELFF
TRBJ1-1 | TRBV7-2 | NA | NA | TGTGCCAGCAGCCCCCGAAGGGGCGAGGCTGAAGCTTTCTTT | CASSPRRGEAEAFF
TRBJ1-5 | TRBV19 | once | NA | TGTGCCAGTAGTACCCCCCTAAGAAGGTCAAGCAATCAGCCCCAGCATTTT | CASSTPLRRSSNQPQHF
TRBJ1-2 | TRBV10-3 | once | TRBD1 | TGTGCCATCAGTGAGGGACAGGTCTATGGCTACACCTTC | CAISEGQVYGYTF
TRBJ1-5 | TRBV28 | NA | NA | TGTGCAACAGGGCATCAGCCCCAGCATTTT | CATGHQPQHF
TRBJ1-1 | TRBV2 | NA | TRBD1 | TGTGCCAGCAGTGAGAGACAGGGGAACACTGAAGCTTTCTTT | CASSERQGNTEAFF
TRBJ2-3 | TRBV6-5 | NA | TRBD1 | TGTGCCAGCAGTTACTTTTCAGGGGGCTGGACAGATACGCAGTATTTT | CASSYFSGGWTDTQYF